Shown below are 8 T cell receptor beta chains from a single sample sequenced in a study of OX40 agonist ivuxolimab in advanced cancers. Assay: immunoSEQ multiplex PCR; the TCRdb copy retains only in-frame clones and omits some. The table has some 100,000 clones, around 85% seen once. The sample here was CD4+ or CD8+ T cells sorted from blood, taken in a trial of the OX40 agonist ivuxolimab. Receptor source: an adult with an advanced solid tumor such as melanoma, head and neck, liver or kidney cancer.

The chain joins TRBV7-9 to TRBJ2-1; 8 bases line up with TRBD2. Germline loops: CDR1 SEHNR, CDR2 FQNEAQ (reference sequence). The junction had 8 bases not matched to a gene; V was cut back by 7 bases and J by 9 bases. The CDR3 has 13 residues. CDR3 in DNA: TGTGCCAGCAATCTAGCGGGTAAAGGTGAGCAGTTCTTC. Amino acids: CASNLAGKGEQFF.

V gene TRBV6-1 combines with J gene TRBJ2-2; D assignment may be TRBD1 or TRBD2 (5 bases each). The CDR3 consists of 13 residues. V lost 6 bases, J lost 5 bases, and 10 bases lay in between. The germline V gene encodes CDR1 MNHNS and CDR2 SASEGT. CDR3 region: CASRLGRTGELFF. CDR3 coding DNA: TGTGCCAGCAGGCTGGGACGGACCGGGGAGCTGTTTTTT.

V gene TRBV5-4 combines with J gene TRBJ2-2, with a weak D call TRBD1 (6 bases). V lost 4 bases and J 5 bases, leaving 21 bases between the germline ends. The CDR3 totals 17 residues. The germline V gene encodes CDR1 SGHNT and CDR2 YYREEE (reference sequence). CDR3 loop: CASSRTTGHFRTGELFF. The CDR3 nucleotides read TGTGCCAGCAGCCGCACTACAGGGCATTTTAGAACCGGGGAGCTGTTTTTT.

The chain combines TRBV28 with TRBJ1-4, with D unresolved. The germline V gene has CDR1 MDHEN and CDR2 SYDVKM. Trimming shortened V by 6 bases and J by 3 bases, and 8 bases separated the two germline ends. This CDR3 is 13 amino acids long. The CDR3 coding sequence is TGTGCCAGCAGATACTTGTCTAATGAAAAACTGTTTTTT. Residues: CASRYLSNEKLFF.

The rearrangement joins TRBV10-2 to TRBJ1-1, with D perhaps TRBD1 (6 bases). CDR3 size: 14 residues. CDR1 WSHSY and CDR2 SAAADI come from the germline V gene. V gave up 6 bases and J gave up 1 base, with 12 bases separating them. This chain's CDR3 is CASRQGGSNTEAFF. CDR3 sequence (DNA): TGCGCCAGCAGACAGGGTGGGTCGAACACTGAAGCTTTCTTT.

The rearrangement links TRBV5-1 to TRBJ1-1; D perhaps matches TRBD1 (5 bases). Trimming pared 5 bases from V and 0 bases from J, leaving 14 bases between. CDR3 length: 15 residues. In germline, CDR1 is SGHRS, CDR2 YFSETQ. Here the CDR3 DNA reads TGCGCCAGCAGTTTCCAGACAGTTATGAACACTGAAGCTTTCTTT. This codes for CASSFQTVMNTEAFF.

The sample holds one count of this clone. V and J are TRBV2 and TRBJ2-2; the D is unclear. This CDR3 is 12 amino acids long. V was cut by 2 bases and J by 6 bases, with 4 bases left in between. Germline values: CDR1 SNHLY, CDR2 FYNNEI. Here the CDR3 reads CASSESPGELFF. In DNA form, the CDR3 reads TGTGCCAGCAGTGAATCCCCCGGGGAGCTGTTTTTT. The full variable domain, with the rest looked up from reference TRBV2 and TRBJ2-2, is EPEVTQTPSHQVTQMGQEVILRCVPISNHLYFYWYRQILGQKVEFLVSFYNNEISEKSEIFDDQFSVERPDGSNFTLKIRSTKLEDSAMYFCASSESPGELFFGEGSRLTVL.

This clone was recorded a few times. The V call is TRBV18, the J call TRBJ1-2; D unresolved. Germline V gene sequence: CDR1 KGHSH, CDR2 LQKENI. V was trimmed by 5 bases and J by 4 bases, leaving 17 bases between them. This CDR3 contains 15 residues. The CDR3 spells CASSSTGSPTYGYTF. CDR3 sequence (DNA): TGTGCCAGCTCAAGCACGGGCAGCCCGACCTATGGCTACACCTTC.